This record looks at one T cell receptor beta chain sequence and its context. Its antigen is not known. These data are taken from a study of OX40 agonist ivuxolimab in advanced cancers. Across the study: Cancers in dose escalation were hepatocellular, melanoma, renal cell and head and neck. Eligibility rules accepted prior anti-PD-1, anti-PD-L1 or anti-CTLA-4 therapy, and 40% had some. Study-level results: Normalized T-cell clonal expansion was also low in a subset of nonresponders.

Patients with autoimmune history or systemic immunosuppression were excluded. TCRdb's copy holds only in-frame clones and misses some; the assay was immunoSEQ multiplex PCR. The sample contains roughly 90,000 clones, about 89% of which appear only once. V was trimmed by 5 bases and J by 2 bases, leaving 2 bases between them. The CDR3 length is 11 residues. The germline gives CDR1 SGHTA, CDR2 FQGNSA. Specimen: CD4+ or CD8+ T cells sorted from blood, collected in a trial of the OX40 agonist ivuxolimab. The J gene is TRBJ2-3, the V gene TRBV7-2; D uncertain. This clonotype was obtained from an adult with an advanced solid tumor such as melanoma, head and neck, liver or kidney cancer. CDR3 sequence reads: CASSLTDTQYF. CDR3 nucleotide sequence: TGTGCCAGCAGCCTCACAGATACGCAGTATTTT. The full variable domain, in which reference TRBV7-2 and TRBJ2-3 provide the parts outside the CDR3, is GAGVSQSPSNKVTEKGKDVELRCDPISGHTALYWYRQSLGQGLEFLIYFQGNSAPDKSGLPSDRFSAERTGGSVSTLTIQRTQQEDSAVYLCASSLTDTQYFGPGTRLTVL.